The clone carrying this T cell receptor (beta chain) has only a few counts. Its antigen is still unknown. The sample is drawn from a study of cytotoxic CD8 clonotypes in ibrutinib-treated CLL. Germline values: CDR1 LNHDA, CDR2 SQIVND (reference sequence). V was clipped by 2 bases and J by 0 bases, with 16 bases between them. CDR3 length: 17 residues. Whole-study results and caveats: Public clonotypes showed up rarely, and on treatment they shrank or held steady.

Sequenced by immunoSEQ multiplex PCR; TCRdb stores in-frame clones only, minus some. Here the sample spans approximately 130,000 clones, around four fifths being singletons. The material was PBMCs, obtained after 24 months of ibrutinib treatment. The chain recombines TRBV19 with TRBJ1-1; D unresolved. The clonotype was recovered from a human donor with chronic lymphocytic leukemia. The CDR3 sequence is CASSIMQASRMNTEAFF. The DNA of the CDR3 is TGTGCCAGTAGTATAATGCAGGCCTCGCGCATGAACACTGAAGCTTTCTTT. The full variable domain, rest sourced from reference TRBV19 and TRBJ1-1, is DGGITQSPKYLFRKEGQNVTLSCEQNLNHDAMYWYRQDPGQGLRLIYYSQIVNDFQKGDIAEGYSVSREKKESFPLTVTSAQKNPTAFYLCASSIMQASRMNTEAFFGQGTRLTVV.